This T cell receptor beta chain appears in the sequencing data of a study of shared clonotypes between healthy human individuals. Overall study context: A donor's plate count was three for CD4 naive and three for CD4 memory; CD8 naive had two and CD8 memory one.

TCRdb keeps only in-frame clones here, not all; method: immunoSEQ multiplex PCR. This table holds 650,000 to 800,000 clones, approximately 90% found once. Study observations and caveats: Rarefaction demonstrated incomplete sorted-subset sequencing despite large depth. Naive subsets typically showed greater estimated richness than memory subsets.

As to this clone: Its target is not known.

Germline V CDR1 and CDR2: MDHEN, SYDVKM. V was cut by 6 bases and J by 6 bases, with 12 bases left in between. The CDR3 covers 13 residues. Terminally differentiated effector memory CD45RA+ cells were excluded from the naive CD8 cells, which were CD45RO-negative and positively selected for CCR7. Donors were Caucasian adults residing in Nashville, Tennessee, USA. The sequencing sample was made of naive CD8+ T cells sorted from blood. This sequence was found in a man aged 30 to 45 in good health. The chain employs TRBV28 and TRBJ1-5; no clear D gene. CDR3 nucleotides: TGTGCCAGCAGCCCCGGACCGGGTCAGCCCCAGCATTTT. Protein: CASSPGPGQPQHF.